Described below is a single T cell receptor (beta chain) sequence and its context. Its antigen is not known. The validation cohort, a group of 120 or so subjects, included the donors and was separate from the approximately 700-subject first cohort. This specimen belongs to a study of cytomegalovirus exposure and HLA in healthy donors. Study as a whole: The approximately 120 validation repertoires, a later analysis reported, used the same platform as the approximately 650 first-cohort repertoires.

Generated by immunoSEQ multiplex PCR, the TCRdb table keeps only in-frame clones and is missing some. Of about 160,000 clones listed, 80% to 90% are singletons. CDR3 length: 16 residues. V dropped 2 bases and J dropped 3 bases, with 14 bases sitting between them. Germline CDR1 MGHRA, CDR2 YSYEKL. Points from the study as a whole: Associated with cytomegalovirus, according to the listing, were 164 TCR beta chains. According to a later analysis, TCR clusters from the first cohort tended to co-occur in the 120 or so validation repertoires.

The origin of this receptor is a woman aged 18-30 years in good health and CMV-seronegative. The chain couples TRBV4-1 to TRBJ2-1; TRBD2 might be the D (6 bases). The sample comprised PBMCs. The CDR3 bases are TGCGCCAGCAGCCAAAGAGTAGCGGCCCTCTACAATGAGCAGTTCTTC. Its translation: CASSQRVAALYNEQFF.